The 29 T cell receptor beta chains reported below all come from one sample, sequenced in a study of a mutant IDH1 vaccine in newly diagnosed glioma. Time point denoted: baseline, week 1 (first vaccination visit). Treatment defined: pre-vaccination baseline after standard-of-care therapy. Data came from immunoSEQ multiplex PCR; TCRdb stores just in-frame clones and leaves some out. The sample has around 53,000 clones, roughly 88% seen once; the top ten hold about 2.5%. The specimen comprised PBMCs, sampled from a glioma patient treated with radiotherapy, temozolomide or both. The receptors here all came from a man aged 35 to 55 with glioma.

CDR3 sequence: CASSSPLRTSEKLFF. The CDR3 DNA is TGCGCCAGCAGCTCGCCACTTCGGACCTCTGAAAAACTGTTTTTT. The chain is built from TRBV4-1 and TRBJ1-4; D uncertain. Per germline, CDR1 MGHRA and CDR2 YSYEKL. The CDR3 has 15 residues. Trimming cost V 5 bases and J 7 bases, with 17 bases left between them.

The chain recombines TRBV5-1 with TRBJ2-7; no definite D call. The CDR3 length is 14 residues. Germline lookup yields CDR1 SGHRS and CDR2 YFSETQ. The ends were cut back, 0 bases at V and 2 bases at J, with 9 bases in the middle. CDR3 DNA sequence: TGCGCCAGCAGCTTGGGGACCCTCACCTACGAGCAGTACTTC. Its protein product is CASSLGTLTYEQYF.

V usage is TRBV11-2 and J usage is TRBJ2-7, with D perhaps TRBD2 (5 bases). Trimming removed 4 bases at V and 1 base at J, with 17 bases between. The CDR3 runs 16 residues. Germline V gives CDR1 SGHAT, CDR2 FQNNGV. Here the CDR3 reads CASSSPSGAPSYEQYF. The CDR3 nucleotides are TGTGCCAGCAGCTCCCCGAGCGGAGCCCCATCCTACGAGCAGTACTTC.

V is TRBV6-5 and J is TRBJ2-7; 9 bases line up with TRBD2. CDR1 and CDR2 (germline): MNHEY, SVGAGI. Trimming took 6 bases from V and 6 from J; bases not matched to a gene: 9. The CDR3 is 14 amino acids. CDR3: CASSRSGRGPEQYF. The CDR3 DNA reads TGTGCCAGCAGCCGTAGCGGGAGAGGGCCCGAGCAGTACTTC.

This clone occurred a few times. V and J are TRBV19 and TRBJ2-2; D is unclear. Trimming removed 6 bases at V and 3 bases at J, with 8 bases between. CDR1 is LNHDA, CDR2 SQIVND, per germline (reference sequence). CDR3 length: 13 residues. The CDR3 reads CASSVWDTGELFF. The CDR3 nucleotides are TGTGCCAGTAGCGTATGGGACACCGGGGAGCTGTTTTTT.

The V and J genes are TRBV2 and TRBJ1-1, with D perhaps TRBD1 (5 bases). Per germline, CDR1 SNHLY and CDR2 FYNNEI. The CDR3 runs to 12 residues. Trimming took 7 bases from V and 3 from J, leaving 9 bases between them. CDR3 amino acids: CASTGLYTEAFF. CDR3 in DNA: TGTGCCAGCACAGGGTTGTACACTGAAGCTTTCTTT.

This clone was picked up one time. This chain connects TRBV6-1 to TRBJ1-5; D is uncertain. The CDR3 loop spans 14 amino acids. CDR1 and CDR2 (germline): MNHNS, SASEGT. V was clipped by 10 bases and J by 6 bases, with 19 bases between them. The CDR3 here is CATRGGLFGQPQHF. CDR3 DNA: TGTGCCACCAGAGGCGGTTTATTCGGTCAGCCCCAGCATTTT.

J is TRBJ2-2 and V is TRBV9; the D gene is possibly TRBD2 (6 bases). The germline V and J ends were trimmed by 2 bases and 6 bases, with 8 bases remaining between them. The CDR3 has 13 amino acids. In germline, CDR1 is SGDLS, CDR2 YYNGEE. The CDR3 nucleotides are TGTGCCAGCAGCGTTAGGAGGGCCGGGGAGCTGTTTTTT. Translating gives CASSVRRAGELFF.

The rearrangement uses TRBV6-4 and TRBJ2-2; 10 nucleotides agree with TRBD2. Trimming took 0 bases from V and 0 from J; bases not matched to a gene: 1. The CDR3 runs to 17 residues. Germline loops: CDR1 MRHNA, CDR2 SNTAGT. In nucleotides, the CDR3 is TGTGCCAGCAGTGACTCCCTAGCGGGAGCGAACACCGGGGAGCTGTTTTTT. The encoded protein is CASSDSLAGANTGELFF.

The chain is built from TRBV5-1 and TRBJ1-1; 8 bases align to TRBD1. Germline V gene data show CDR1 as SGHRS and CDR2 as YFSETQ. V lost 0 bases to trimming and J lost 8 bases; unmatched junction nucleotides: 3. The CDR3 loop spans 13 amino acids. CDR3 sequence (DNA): TGCGCCAGCAGCTTGGTACAGGGGGGAGAAGCTTTCTTT. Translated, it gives CASSLVQGGEAFF. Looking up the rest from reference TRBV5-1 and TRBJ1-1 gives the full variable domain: KAGVTQTPRYLIKTRGQQVTLSCSPISGHRSVSWYQQTPGQGLQFLFEYFSETQRNKGNFPGRFSGRQFSNSRSEMNVSTLELGDSALYLCASSLVQGGEAFFGQGTRLTVV.

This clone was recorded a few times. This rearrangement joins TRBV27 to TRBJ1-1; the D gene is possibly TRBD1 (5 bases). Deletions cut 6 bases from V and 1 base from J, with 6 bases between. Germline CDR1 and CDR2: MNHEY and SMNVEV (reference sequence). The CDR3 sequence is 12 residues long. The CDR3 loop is CASSTGNTEAFF. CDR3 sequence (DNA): TGTGCCAGCAGCACAGGGAACACTGAAGCTTTCTTT.

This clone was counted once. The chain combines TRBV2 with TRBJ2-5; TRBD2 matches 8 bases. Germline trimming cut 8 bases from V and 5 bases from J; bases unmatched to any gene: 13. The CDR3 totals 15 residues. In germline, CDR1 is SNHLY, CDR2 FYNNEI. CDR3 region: CASSGAGANGETQYF. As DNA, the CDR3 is TGTGCCAGCTCCGGAGCGGGAGCGAATGGCGAGACCCAGTACTTC.

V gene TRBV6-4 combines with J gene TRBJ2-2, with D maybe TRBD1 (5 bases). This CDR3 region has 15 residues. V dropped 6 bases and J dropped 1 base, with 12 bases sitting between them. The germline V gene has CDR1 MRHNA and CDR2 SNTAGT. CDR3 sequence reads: CASSEGQGNTGELFF. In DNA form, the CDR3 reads TGTGCCAGCAGCGAAGGGCAGGGGAACACCGGGGAGCTGTTTTTT.

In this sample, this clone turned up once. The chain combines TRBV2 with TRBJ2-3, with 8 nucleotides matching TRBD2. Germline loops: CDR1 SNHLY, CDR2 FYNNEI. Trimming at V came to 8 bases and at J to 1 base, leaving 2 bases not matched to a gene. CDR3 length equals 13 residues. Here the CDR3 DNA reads TGTGCCAGCTTAGCGGGACGCACAGATACGCAGTATTTT. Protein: CASLAGRTDTQYF. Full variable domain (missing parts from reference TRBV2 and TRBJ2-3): EPEVTQTPSHQVTQMGQEVILRCVPISNHLYFYWYRQILGQKVEFLVSFYNNEISEKSEIFDDQFSVERPDGSNFTLKIRSTKLEDSAMYFCASLAGRTDTQYFGPGTRLTVL.

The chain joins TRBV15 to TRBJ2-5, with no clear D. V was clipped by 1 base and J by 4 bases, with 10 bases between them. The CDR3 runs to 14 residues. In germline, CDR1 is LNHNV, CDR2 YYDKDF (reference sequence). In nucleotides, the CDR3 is TGTGCCACCAGCAGAGCGCCGGACGGAGAGACCCAGTACTTC. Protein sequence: CATSRAPDGETQYF.

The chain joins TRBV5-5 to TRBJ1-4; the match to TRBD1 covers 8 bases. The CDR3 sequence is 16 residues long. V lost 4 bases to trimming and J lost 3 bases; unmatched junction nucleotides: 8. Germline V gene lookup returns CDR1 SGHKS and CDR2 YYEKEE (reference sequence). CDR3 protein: CASSVGQGLSNEKLFF. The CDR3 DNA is TGTGCCAGCAGCGTCGGACAGGGACTCTCTAATGAAAAACTGTTTTTT.

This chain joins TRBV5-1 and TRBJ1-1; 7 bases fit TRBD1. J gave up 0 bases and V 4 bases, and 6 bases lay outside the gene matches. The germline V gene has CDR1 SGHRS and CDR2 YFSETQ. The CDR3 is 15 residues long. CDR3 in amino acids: CASSQIDRVNTEAFF. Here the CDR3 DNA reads TGCGCCAGCAGCCAAATTGACAGGGTGAACACTGAAGCTTTCTTT.

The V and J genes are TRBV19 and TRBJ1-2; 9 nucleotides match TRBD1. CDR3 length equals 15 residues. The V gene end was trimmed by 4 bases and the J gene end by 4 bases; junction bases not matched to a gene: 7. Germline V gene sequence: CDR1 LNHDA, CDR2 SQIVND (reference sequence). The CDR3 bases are TGTGCCAGTAGTAGGGGGGACAGGGACGCCTATGGCTACACCTTC. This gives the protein CASSRGDRDAYGYTF.

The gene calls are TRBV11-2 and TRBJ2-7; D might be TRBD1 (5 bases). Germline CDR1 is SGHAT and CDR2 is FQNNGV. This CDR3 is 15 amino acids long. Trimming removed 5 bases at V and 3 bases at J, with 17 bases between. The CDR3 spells CASSRTDSNLYEQYF. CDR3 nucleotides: TGTGCCAGCAGCAGAACCGACAGTAATCTCTACGAGCAGTACTTC.

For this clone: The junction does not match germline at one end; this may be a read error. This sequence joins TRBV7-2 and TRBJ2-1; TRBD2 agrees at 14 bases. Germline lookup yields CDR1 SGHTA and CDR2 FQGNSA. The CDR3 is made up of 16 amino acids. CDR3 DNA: TGTGCCTGCAGCTTAGCCGGGACTAGCGGGAGTTATGAGCAGTTCTTC. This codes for CACSLAGTSGSYEQFF.

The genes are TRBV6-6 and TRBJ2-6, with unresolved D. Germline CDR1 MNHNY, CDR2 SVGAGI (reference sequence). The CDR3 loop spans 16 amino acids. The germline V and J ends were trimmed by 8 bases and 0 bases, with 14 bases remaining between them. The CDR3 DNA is TGTGCCAGCGGCCGCCCGACGAGCTCTGGGGCCAACGTCCTGACTTTC. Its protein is CASGRPTSSGANVLTF.

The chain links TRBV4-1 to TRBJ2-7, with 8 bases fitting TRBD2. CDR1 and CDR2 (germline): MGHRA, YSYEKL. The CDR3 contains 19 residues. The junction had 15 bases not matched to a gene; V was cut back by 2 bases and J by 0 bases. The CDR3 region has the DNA TGCGCCAGCAGCCAACTACCCAGCGGGAGCCCCGGCGACTCCTACGAGCAGTACTTC. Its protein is CASSQLPSGSPGDSYEQYF.

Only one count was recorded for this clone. The CDR3 sequence: CATSRDSGSYNEQFF. Written as DNA, the CDR3 is TGTGCCACCAGCAGAGATTCCGGCTCCTACAATGAGCAGTTCTTC. The rearrangement joins TRBV15 to TRBJ2-1; D ambiguous. Germline V gives CDR1 LNHNV, CDR2 YYDKDF (reference sequence). The CDR3 totals 15 residues. V shed 0 bases and J shed 0 bases, with 6 bases lying between them.

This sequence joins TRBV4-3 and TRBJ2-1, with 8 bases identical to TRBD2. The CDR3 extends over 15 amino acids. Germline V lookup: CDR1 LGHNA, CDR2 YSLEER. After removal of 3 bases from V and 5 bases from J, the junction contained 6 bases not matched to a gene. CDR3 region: CASSQGGTSHNEQFF. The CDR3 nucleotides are TGCGCCAGCAGCCAGGGGGGGACTAGTCACAATGAGCAGTTCTTC.

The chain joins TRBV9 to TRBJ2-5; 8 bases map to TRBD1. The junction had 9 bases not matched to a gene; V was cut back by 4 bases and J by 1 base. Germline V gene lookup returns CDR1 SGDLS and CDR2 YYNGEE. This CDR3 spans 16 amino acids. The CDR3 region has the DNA TGTGCCAGCAGCAAGACAGGGGTTTTGGGCCAAGAGACCCAGTACTTC. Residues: CASSKTGVLGQETQYF.

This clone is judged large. DNA of the CDR3: TGTGCCAGCAGTTACTCGATGCGGGGTGACGAGCAGTACTTC. Protein sequence: CASSYSMRGDEQYF. The rearrangement joins TRBV6-5 to TRBJ2-7, with D tentatively TRBD2 (6 bases). This CDR3 region has 14 residues. The germline gives CDR1 MNHEY, CDR2 SVGAGI. With 0 bases removed from V and 5 bases from J, the gap between germline ends came to 11 bases.

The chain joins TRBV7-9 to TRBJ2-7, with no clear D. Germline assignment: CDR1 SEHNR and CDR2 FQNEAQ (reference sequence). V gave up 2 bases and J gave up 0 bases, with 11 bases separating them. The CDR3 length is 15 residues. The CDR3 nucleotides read TGTGCCAGCAGCTTAACGGCGGTAAGCTCCTACGAGCAGTACTTC. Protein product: CASSLTAVSSYEQYF.

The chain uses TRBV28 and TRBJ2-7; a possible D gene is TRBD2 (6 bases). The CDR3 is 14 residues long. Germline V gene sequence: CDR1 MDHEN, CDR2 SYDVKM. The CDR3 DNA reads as TGTGGCGAGCTGCCGCAGGGACTCACCTACGAGCAGTACTTC. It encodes CGELPQGLTYEQYF.

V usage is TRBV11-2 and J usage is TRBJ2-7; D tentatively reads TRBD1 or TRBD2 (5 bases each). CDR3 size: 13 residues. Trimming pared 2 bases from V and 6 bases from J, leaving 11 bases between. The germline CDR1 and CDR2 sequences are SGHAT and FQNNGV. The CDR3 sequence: CASSLPVGTEQYF. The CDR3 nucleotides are TGTGCCAGCAGCTTACCGGTAGGGACCGAGCAGTACTTC. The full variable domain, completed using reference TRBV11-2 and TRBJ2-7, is EAGVAQSPRYKIIEKRQSVAFWCNPISGHATLYWYQQILGQGPKLLIQFQNNGVVDDSQLPKDRFSAERLKGVDSTLKIQPAKLEDSAVYLCASSLPVGTEQYFGPGTRLTVT.